This T cell receptor (beta chain) derives from a study of glioma-infiltrating T cells after dendritic cell vaccination. Whole-study context: Post-vaccination tumor came from repeat resection after recurrence; five or six pre/post pairs existed. Study-wide findings and caveats: Longer survival after dendritic cell vaccination followed higher pretreatment TIL content.

From germline, CDR1 is LGHNA and CDR2 YSLEER. This CDR3 spans 14 amino acids. V gave up 1 base and J gave up 0 bases, with 7 bases separating them. With respect to this clone: The antigen is undetermined.

Specified time point: after dendritic cell vaccination, including at tumor progression/relapse. The vaccine used monocyte-derived dendritic cells pulsed overnight with autologous tumor lysate. Patients received autologous tumor lysate-pulsed dendritic cell vaccination between about 2003 and 2012. The assay was immunoSEQ multiplex PCR, and TCRdb's table has in-frame clones only and misses some. The sample carries 2,000 to 2,500 clones, roughly 72% recorded once. The J gene is TRBJ2-7, the V gene TRBV4-3; D remains ambiguous. This TCR was recovered from a human donor with glioblastoma. The specimen was tumor tissue, collected after dendritic cell vaccination. The DNA of the CDR3 is TGCGCCAGCAGCCAAGGTACCAGCTCCTACGAGCAGTACTTC. Translating gives CASSQGTSSYEQYF.